The T cell receptor (beta chain) under discussion was sequenced for a study of blood T cell repertoires in COVID-19. About the research overall: Sites in the United States, Italy and Spain provided acute and convalescent COVID-19 samples. PBMCs, B-cell-depleted T cells, or T cells provided the cDNA or gDNA that made up the material.

CDR1 and CDR2 (germline): LNHDA, SQIVND (reference sequence). This CDR3 has 14 residues. The germline V and J ends were trimmed by 7 bases and 5 bases, with 17 bases remaining between them. Original handling: How many nucleated cells were present was estimated from reference gene primer amplification. TCRdb's copy holds only in-frame clones and misses some; the assay was immunoSEQ multiplex PCR. That table gives V, J and clone size, and the DNA gave D and trimming. The table records approximately 170,000 clones, around four fifths of them present only once. The clonotype was recovered from a woman aged 65 to 85 who had recovered from COVID-19. The chain is built from TRBV19 and TRBJ1-1; TRBD1 is a possible D gene (5 bases). The sequencing input was peripheral blood. CDR3: CASTGWGVWTEAFF. The CDR3 region has the DNA TGTGCCAGTACCGGCTGGGGGGTGTGGACTGAAGCTTTCTTT. The full variable domain, rest sourced from reference TRBV19 and TRBJ1-1, is DGGITQSPKYLFRKEGQNVTLSCEQNLNHDAMYWYRQDPGQGLRLIYYSQIVNDFQKGDIAEGYSVSREKKESFPLTVTSAQKNPTAFYLCASTGWGVWTEAFFGQGTRLTVV.